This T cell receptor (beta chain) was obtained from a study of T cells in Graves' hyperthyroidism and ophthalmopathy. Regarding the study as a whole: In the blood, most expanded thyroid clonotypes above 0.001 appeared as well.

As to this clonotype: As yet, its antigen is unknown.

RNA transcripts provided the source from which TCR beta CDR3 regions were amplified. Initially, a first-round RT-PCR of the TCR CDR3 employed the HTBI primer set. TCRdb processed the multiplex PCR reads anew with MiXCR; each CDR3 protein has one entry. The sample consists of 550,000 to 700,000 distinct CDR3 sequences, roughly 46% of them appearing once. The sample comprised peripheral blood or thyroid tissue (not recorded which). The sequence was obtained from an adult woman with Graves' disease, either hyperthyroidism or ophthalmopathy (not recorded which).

The CDR3 spells CASGRGYNGYTF. The DNA for the CDR3 is TGTGCCAGCGGCAGGGGGTACAATGGCTACACCTTC. The V gene is TRBV7-4, the J gene TRBJ1-2, with 7 bases that match TRBD1. V lost 8 bases, J lost 6 bases, and 6 bases stayed unmatched. Germline loops: CDR1 SGHVT, CDR2 SQSDAQ. This CDR3 is 12 amino acids long.